This T cell receptor (beta chain) was identified in a study of tumor and adjacent non-tumor tissue in lung cancer. Background on the study: Each sample yielded 4 million to 5 million productive TCRbeta reads on average.

This clonotype is large by share. Its target is not known. With 5 bases removed from V and 5 bases from J, the gap between germline ends came to 10 bases. CDR1 and CDR2 from the germline V gene are SGHDN and FVKESK. The CDR3 length is 13 residues. Three rounds of nested PCR, following a modified ARM-PCR protocol, produced the TCRbeta library. One entry per CDR3 protein results from TCRdb running MiXCR on the multiplex PCR reads. The table has more than 85,000 distinct CDR3 sequences, about 61% seen once. Study-level findings and limits: Normal lung showed higher cumulative top 100 clone frequency than tumor.

No cell sorting was done before RNA was extracted from the tissue. This non-tumor lung sample came from over 3 cm beyond the tumor edge. This receptor was taken from a man between 60 and 75 years old with non-small cell lung cancer. Sequenced input: distant non-tumor lung tissue. This chain uses TRBV14 with TRBJ2-1; D is undetermined. CDR3 sequence (DNA): TGTGCCAGCAGCTCCAACTTAAACAATGAGCAGTTCTTC. Translation: CASSSNLNNEQFF. The complete variable domain, with remaining parts taken from reference TRBV14 and TRBJ2-1, reads EAGVTQFPSHSVIEKGQTVTLRCDPISGHDNLYWYRRVMGKEIKFLLHFVKESKQDESGMPNNRFLAERTGGTYSTLKVQPAELEDSGVYFCASSSNLNNEQFFGPGTRLTVL.